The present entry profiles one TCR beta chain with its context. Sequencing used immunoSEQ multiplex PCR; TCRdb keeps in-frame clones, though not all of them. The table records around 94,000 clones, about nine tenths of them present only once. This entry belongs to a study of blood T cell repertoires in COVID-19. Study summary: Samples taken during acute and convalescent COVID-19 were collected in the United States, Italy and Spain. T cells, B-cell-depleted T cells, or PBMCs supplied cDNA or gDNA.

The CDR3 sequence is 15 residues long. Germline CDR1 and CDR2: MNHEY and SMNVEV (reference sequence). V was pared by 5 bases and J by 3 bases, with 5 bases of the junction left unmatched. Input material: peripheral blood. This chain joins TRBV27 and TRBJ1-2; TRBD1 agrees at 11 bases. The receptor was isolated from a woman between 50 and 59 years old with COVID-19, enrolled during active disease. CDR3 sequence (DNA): TGTGCCAGCAGTACTCGGGACAGGGGGGACTATGGCTACACCTTC. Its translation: CASSTRDRGDYGYTF.